This T cell receptor beta chain was profiled in a study of tumor-infiltrating lymphocytes in oesophageal squamous cell carcinoma. TCRdb processed the PCR reads anew with MiXCR; each CDR3 protein has one entry. The sample has roughly 18,000 distinct CDR3 sequences; 35% to 45% are singletons. CDR3 length: 12 amino acids. Germline-derived CDR1 and CDR2 are SGHTA and FQGTGA. Only one count was recorded for this clonotype. The sample was esophageal tumor tissue. The receptor comes from a male donor with esophageal squamous cell carcinoma. V gene TRBV7-3 combines with J gene TRBJ2-5; D gene uncertain. The DNA end favors TRBJ2-7, so the J call may be wrong. The CDR3 nucleotides are TGTGCCAGCAGCACTCCGTATGGCGAGCAGTACTTC. Translation gives CASSTPYGEQYF.